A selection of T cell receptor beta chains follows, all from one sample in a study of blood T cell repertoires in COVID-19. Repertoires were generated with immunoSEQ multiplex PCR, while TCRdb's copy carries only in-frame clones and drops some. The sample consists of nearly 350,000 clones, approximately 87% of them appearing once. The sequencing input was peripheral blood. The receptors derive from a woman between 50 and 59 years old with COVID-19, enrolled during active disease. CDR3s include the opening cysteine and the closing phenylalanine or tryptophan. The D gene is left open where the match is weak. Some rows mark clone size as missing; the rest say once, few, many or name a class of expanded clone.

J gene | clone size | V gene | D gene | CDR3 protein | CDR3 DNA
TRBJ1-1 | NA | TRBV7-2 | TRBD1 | CASSPRTGRIPEAFF | TGTGCCAGCAGCCCGCGGACAGGGAGGATCCCTGAAGCTTTCTTT
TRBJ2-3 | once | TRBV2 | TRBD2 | CASSSLANTQYF | TGTGCCAGCAGTTCACTAGCGAACACGCAGTATTTT
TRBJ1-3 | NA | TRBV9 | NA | CASSVAVGGNTIYF | TGTGCCAGCAGCGTAGCTGTGGGCGGAAACACCATATATTTT
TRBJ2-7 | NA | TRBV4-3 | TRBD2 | CASSQLGLAGNEQYF | TGCGCCAGCAGCCAATTAGGACTAGCGGGCAACGAGCAGTACTTC
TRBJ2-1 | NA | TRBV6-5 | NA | CASAGWVGNEQFF | TGTGCCAGCGCGGGATGGGTCGGCAATGAGCAGTTCTTC
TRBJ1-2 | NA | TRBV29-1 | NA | CSVQGFYYGYTF | TGCAGCGTTCAGGGGTTTTACTATGGCTACACCTTC
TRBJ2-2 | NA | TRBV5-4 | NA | CASSYGQPTGELFF | TGTGCCAGCAGCTATGGACAGCCGACCGGGGAGCTGTTTTTT
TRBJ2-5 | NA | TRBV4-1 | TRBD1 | CASSPGGETQYF | TGCGCCAGCAGTCCAGGGGGAGAGACCCAGTACTTC
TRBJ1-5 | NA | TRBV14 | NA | CASSQGQHQPQHF | TGTGCCAGCAGCCAAGGACAGCATCAGCCCCAGCATTTT
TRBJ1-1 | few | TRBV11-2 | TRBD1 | CASSLVPGQGKAFF | TGTGCCAGCAGCTTAGTGCCGGGACAGGGAAAAGCTTTCTTT
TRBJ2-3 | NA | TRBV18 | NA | CASSPPFAGITDTQYF | TGTGCCAGCTCACCACCCTTCGCGGGAATCACAGATACGCAGTATTTT
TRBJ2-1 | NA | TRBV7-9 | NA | CASRESSSSYNEQFF | TGTGCCAGCAGGGAGTCCTCGAGCTCCTACAATGAGCAGTTCTTC
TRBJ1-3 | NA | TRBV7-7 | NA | CASSLEQLPGNTIYF | TGTGCCAGCAGCTTAGAGCAATTACCTGGAAACACCATATATTTT
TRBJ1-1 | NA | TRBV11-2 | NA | CASRKTGLNTEAFF | TGTGCCAGCAGGAAGACAGGATTAAACACTGAAGCTTTCTTT
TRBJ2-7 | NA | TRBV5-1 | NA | CASSLDVGGVSYEQYF | TGCGCCAGCAGCTTGGACGTAGGGGGTGTTTCCTACGAGCAGTACTTC
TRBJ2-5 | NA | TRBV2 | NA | CASRHGGMETQYF | TGTGCCAGCAGACATGGCGGGATGGAGACCCAGTACTTC
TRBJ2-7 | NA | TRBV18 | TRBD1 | CASSPFRDSSYEQYF | TGTGCCAGCTCACCTTTCCGGGACAGCTCCTACGAGCAGTACTTC
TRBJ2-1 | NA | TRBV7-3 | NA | CASSQNTYNEQFF | TGTGCCAGCAGCCAGAATACCTACAATGAGCAGTTCTTC
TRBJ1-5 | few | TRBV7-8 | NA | CASSSGRDTGQHF | TGTGCCAGCAGCTCGGGCAGGGACACGGGCCAGCATTTT
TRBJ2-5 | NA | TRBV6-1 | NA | CASSEDPGLRETQYF | TGTGCCAGCAGTGAGGACCCGGGACTGAGGGAGACCCAGTACTTC
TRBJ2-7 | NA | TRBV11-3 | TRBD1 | CASSLQGAREQYF | TGTGCCAGCAGCTTGCAGGGGGCGCGGGAGCAGTACTTC
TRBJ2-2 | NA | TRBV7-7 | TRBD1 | CASSLATGGTGELFF | TGTGCTAGCAGCTTAGCTACAGGGGGGACCGGGGAGCTGTTTTTT
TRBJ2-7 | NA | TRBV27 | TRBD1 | CASSLSGQGVYEQYF | TGTGCCAGCAGTTTATCGGGACAGGGGGTCTACGAGCAGTACTTC
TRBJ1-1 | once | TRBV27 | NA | CASTDRPRGTEAFF | TGTGCCAGCACAGACAGGCCAAGAGGCACTGAAGCTTTCTTT
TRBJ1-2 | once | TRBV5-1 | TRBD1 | CASSLQGLSGYTF | TGCGCCAGCAGCTTACAGGGGCTCTCCGGCTACACCTTC
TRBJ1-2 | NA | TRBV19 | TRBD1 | CASSFTGGGYTF | TGTGCCAGTAGTTTTACAGGGGGTGGCTACACCTTC
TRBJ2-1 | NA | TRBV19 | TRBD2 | CASSMFGTSGRGGPYNEQFF | TGTGCCAGTAGTATGTTTGGGACTAGCGGGAGGGGGGGCCCTTACAATGAGCAGTTCTTC
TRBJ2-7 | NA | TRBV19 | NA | CASSISSHEQYF | TGTGCCAGTAGTATTTCCAGTCACGAGCAGTACTTC
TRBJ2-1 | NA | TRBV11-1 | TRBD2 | CASSSSGSLNEQFF | TGTGCCAGCAGCTCTAGCGGGAGTCTTAATGAGCAGTTCTTC
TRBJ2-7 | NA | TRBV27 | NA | CASSLRQAGAYEQYF | TGTGCCAGCAGTTTACGACAAGCCGGGGCCTACGAGCAGTACTTC
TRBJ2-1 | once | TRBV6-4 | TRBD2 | CASSDLQLAGGPNEQFF | TGTGCCAGCAGTGACCTCCAACTAGCGGGAGGTCCCAATGAGCAGTTCTTC
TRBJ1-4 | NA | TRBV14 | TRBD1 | CASSQRQGTNEKLFF | TGTGCCAGCAGCCAGAGACAGGGTACTAATGAAAAACTGTTTTTT
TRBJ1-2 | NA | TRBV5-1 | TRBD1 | CASTRDSGTYGYTF | TGCGCCAGCACCCGGGACAGCGGAACCTATGGCTACACCTTC
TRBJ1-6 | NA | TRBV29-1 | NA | CSVATGTPNSPLHF | TGCAGCGTTGCCACCGGGACACCCAATTCACCCCTCCACTTT
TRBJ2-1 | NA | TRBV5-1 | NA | CASSPEGGQYDNEQFF | TGCGCCAGCAGCCCAGAGGGGGGACAGTATGACAATGAGCAGTTCTTC
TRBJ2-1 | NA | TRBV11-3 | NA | CASSPQGAGLYNEQFF | TGTGCCAGCAGCCCCCAAGGGGCGGGATTGTACAATGAGCAGTTCTTC
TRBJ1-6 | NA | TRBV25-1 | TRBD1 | CASSETGFTYNSPLHF | TGTGCCAGCAGTGAGACAGGGTTTACCTATAATTCACCCCTCCACTTT
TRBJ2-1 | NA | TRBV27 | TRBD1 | CASSVNTPTGTGGNEQFF | TGTGCCAGCAGCGTTAATACCCCGACCGGGACAGGGGGCAATGAGCAGTTCTTC
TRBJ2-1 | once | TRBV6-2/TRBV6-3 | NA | CASSNRRVLDNEQFF | TGTGCCAGCAGTAACCGCAGGGTTCTTGACAATGAGCAGTTCTTC
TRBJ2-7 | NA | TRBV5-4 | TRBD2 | CASSLRGGNEQYF | TGTGCCAGCAGCTTGAGGGGAGGGAACGAGCAGTACTTC
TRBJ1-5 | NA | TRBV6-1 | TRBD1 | CASSEEGAYPQHF | TGTGCCAGCAGTGAAGAGGGGGCGTATCCCCAGCATTTT
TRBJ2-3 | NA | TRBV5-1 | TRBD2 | CASSLALAGQDTQYF | TGCGCCAGCAGCTTGGCTCTAGCGGGACAAGATACGCAGTATTTT
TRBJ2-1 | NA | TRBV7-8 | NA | CASSPQGSLGNEQFF | TGTGCCAGCAGTCCTCAGGGTTCTTTGGGCAATGAGCAGTTCTTC
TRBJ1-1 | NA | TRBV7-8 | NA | CASSLVGGPGTEAFF | TGTGCCAGCAGCTTAGTAGGAGGGCCGGGCACTGAAGCTTTCTTT
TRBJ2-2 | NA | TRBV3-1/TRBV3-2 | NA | CASSQGFSGNTGELFF | TGTGCCAGCAGCCAAGGATTCAGCGGGAACACCGGGGAGCTGTTTTTT
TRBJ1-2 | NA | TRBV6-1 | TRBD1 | CASSPDRAYGYTF | TGTGCCAGCAGCCCGGACAGGGCCTATGGCTACACCTTC
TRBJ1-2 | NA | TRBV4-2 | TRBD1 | CASSQAGTGADYGYTF | TGTGCCAGCAGCCAGGCCGGGACAGGGGCAGACTATGGCTACACCTTC
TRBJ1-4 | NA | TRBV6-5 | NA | CASSSLGATNEKLFF | TGTGCCAGCAGTTCCTTAGGGGCAACTAATGAAAAACTGTTTTTT
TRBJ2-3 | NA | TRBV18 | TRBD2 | CASSPRSREGRVDTQYF | TGTGCCAGCTCACCCCGTTCGCGGGAGGGCCGGGTAGATACGCAGTATTTT